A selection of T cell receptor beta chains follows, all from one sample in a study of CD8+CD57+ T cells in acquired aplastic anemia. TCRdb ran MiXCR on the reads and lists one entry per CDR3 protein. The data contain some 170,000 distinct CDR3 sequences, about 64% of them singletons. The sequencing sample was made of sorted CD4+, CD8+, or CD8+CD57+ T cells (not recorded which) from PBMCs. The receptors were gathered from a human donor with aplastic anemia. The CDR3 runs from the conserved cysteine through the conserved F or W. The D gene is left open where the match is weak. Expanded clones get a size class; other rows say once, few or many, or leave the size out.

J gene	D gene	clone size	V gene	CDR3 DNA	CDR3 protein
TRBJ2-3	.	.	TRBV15	TGTGCCACCAGCAGACCCATGAATTCTGGTACGCAGTATTTT	CATSRPMNSGTQYF
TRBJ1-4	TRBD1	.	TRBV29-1	TGCAGCGCGAGGACAGGGCGACTAACAAATGAAAAACTGTTTTTT	CSARTGRLTNEKLFF
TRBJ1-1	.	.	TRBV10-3	TGTGCCATCAGTGAGGGGCAGTGGAACACTGAAGCTTTCTTT	CAISEGQWNTEAFF
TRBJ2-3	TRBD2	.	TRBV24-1	TGTGCCACCAGTGACTCCGACCTAGCGGGACGGGCAGATACGCAGTATTTT	CATSDSDLAGRADTQYF
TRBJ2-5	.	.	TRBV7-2	TGTGCCAGCAGCTTATATTTTCGGACCTGGAGCTTC	CASSLYFRTWSF
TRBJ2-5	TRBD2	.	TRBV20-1	TGCAGTGCCCCCCCGCGGGGGGCGTGGGTGGAGACCCAGTACTTC	CSAPPRGAWVETQYF
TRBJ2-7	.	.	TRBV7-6	TGTGCCAGCAGCTTATCCCAGCAGTACGAACAGTACTTC	CASSLSQQYEQYF
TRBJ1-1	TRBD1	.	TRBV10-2	TGCGCCAGCAAGGGACAGGGCCGCCCTTTGTTCTTT	CASKGQGRPLFF
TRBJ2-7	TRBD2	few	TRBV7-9	TGTGCCAGCAGCATGGGACTAGCGATGTACGAGCAGTACTTC	CASSMGLAMYEQYF
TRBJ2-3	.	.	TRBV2	TGTGCCAGCGGGAGGGGGGGGAGCACAGATACGCAGTATTTT	CASGRGGSTDTQYF
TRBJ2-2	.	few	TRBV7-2	TGTGCCAGCAGCCCAGCAAACACCGGGGAGCTGTTTTTT	CASSPANTGELFF
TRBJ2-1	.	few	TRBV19	TGTGCCAGTAACGGGGGGCGTGAGCAGTTCTTC	CASNGGREQFF
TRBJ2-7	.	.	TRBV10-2	TGCGCCAGCAGTGAGTCAGGGGCAGTCTACGAGCAGTACTTC	CASSESGAVYEQYF
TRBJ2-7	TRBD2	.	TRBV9	TGTGCCAGCAGACGTACGACTAGCGGATCCTACGAGCAGTACTTC	CASRRTTSGSYEQYF
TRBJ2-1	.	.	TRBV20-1	TGCAGTGCTAGAGTGGGGGGGCTTGGGCAGTTCTTC	CSARVGGLGQFF
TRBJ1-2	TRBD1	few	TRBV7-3	TGTGCCAGCAGCTCAGGGGGGGCTTATGGCTACACCTTC	CASSSGGAYGYTF
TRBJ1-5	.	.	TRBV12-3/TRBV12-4	TGTGCCAGCAGTCTGAAGTATGAGGGCCAGCCCCAGCATTTT	CASSLKYEGQPQHF
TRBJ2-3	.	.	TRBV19	TGTGCCAGTAGGCGTTCTGGCACAGATACGCAGTATTTT	CASRRSGTDTQYF
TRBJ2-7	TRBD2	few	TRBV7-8	TGTGCCAGCAGCTCACAAACTAGCGGGGAGAACGAGCAGTACTTC	CASSSQTSGENEQYF